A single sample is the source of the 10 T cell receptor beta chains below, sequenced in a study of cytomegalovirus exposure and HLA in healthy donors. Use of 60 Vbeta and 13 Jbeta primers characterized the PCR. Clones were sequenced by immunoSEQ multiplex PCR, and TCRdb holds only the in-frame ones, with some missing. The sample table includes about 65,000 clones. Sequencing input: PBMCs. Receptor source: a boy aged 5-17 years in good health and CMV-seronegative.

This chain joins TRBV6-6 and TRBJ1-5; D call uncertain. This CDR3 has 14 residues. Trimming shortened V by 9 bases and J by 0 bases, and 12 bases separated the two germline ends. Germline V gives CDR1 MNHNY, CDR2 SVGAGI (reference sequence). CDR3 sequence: CARPRRASNQPQHF. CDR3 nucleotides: TGTGCCAGGCCGAGGAGGGCTAGCAATCAGCCCCAGCATTTT.

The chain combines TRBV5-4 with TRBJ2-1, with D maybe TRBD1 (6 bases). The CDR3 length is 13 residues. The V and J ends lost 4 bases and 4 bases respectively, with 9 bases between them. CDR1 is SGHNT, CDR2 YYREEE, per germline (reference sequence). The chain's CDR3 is CASSPQGYNEQFF. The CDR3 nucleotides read TGTGCCAGCAGCCCACAGGGATACAATGAGCAGTTCTTC. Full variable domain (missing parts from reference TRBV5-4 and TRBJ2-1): ETGVTQSPTHLIKTRGQQVTLRCSSQSGHNTVSWYQQALGQGPQFIFQYYREEENGRGNFPPRFSGLQFPNYSSELNVNALELDDSALYLCASSPQGYNEQFFGPGTRLTVL.

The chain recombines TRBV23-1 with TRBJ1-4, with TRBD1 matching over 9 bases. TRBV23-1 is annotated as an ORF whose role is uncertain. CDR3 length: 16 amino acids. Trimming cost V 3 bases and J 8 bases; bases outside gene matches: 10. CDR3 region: CASSHPGTGRTEKLFF. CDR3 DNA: TGCGCCAGCAGTCACCCAGGGACAGGGAGGACGGAAAAACTGTTTTTT.

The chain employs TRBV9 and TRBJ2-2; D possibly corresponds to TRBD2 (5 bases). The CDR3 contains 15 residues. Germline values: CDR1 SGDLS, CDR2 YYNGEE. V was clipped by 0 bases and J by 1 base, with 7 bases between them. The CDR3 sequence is CASSVGGRNTGELFF. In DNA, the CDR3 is TGTGCCAGCAGCGTAGGCGGGCGGAACACCGGGGAGCTGTTTTTT.

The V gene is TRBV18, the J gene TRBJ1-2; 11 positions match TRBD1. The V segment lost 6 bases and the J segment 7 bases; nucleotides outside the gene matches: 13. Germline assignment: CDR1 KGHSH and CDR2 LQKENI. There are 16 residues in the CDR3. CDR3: CASSPQGQGVVSGYTF. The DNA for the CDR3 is TGTGCCAGCTCGCCCCAGGGACAGGGGGTAGTAAGTGGCTACACCTTC.

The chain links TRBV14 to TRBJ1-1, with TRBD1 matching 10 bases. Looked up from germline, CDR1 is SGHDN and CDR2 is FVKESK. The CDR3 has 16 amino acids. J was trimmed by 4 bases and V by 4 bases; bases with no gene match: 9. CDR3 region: CASSRDRGPYSTEAFF. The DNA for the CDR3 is TGTGCCAGCAGCCGCGACAGGGGGCCCTACTCCACTGAAGCTTTCTTT. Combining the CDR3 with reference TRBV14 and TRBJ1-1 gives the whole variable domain EAGVTQFPSHSVIEKGQTVTLRCDPISGHDNLYWYRRVMGKEIKFLLHFVKESKQDESGMPNNRFLAERTGGTYSTLKVQPAELEDSGVYFCASSRDRGPYSTEAFFGQGTRLTVV.

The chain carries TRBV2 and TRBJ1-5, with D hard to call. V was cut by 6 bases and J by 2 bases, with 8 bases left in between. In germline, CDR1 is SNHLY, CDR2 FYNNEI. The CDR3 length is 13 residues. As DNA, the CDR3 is TGTGCCAGCAGCCCAGAGGGCAATCAGCCCCAGCATTTT. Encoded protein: CASSPEGNQPQHF.

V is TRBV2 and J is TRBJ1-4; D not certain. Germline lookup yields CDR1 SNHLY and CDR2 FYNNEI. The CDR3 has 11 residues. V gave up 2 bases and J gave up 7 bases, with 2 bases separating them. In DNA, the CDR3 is TGTGCCAGCAGTGAACGTGAAAAACTGTTTTTT. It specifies CASSEREKLFF.

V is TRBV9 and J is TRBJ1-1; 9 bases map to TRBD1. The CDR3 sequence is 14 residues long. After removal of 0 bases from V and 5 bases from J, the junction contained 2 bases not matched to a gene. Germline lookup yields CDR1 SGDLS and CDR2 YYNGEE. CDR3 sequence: CASSVVGQGTEAFF. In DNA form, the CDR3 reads TGTGCCAGCAGCGTAGTAGGACAGGGGACTGAAGCTTTCTTT.

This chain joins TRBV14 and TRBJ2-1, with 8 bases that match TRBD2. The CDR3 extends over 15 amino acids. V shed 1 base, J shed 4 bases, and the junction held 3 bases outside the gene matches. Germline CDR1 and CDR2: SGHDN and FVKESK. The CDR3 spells CASSQAGGHYNEQFF. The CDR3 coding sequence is TGTGCCAGCAGCCAAGCGGGGGGGCATTACAATGAGCAGTTCTTC.